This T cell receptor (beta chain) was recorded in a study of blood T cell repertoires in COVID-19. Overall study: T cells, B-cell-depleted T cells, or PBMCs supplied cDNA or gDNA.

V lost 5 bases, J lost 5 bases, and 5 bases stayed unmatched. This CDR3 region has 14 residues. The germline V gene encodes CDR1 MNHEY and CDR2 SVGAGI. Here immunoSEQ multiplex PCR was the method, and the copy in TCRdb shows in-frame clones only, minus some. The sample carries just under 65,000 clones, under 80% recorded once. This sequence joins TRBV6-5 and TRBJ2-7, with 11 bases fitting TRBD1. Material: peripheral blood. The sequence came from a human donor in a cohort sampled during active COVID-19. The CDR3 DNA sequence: TGTGCCAGCAGTCGTAGGACAGGGGGCAACGAGCAGTACTTC. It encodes CASSRRTGGNEQYF.